What follows describes a single T cell receptor (beta chain). The data were taken from a study of blood T cell repertoires in COVID-19. The overall study: Sources were T cells, B-cell-depleted T cells, or PBMCs; the material itself was cDNA or gDNA.

The method was immunoSEQ multiplex PCR; TCRdb's version includes in-frame clones alone and lacks a portion of them. The sample consists of fewer than 400,000 clones, about 87% of them appearing once. Participants spanned ages about 18 to 95 years and resided in fewer than 30 US areas. Each participant's cohort was designated according to participant-reported clinical history. The CDR3 loop spans 16 amino acids. V dropped 11 bases and J dropped 0; count of bases not matched to a gene: 12. The V gene's germline CDR1 is LNHDA and CDR2 SQIVND (reference sequence). The genes are TRBV19 and TRBJ2-2, with 7 bases identical to TRBD1. Material for sequencing was PBMCs or T cells enriched from blood (not recorded which). The sequence came from a woman aged 45-59 years who had recovered from COVID-19. The CDR3 DNA is TGTGCCTCCTCCATGCTCGGGACAGCGAACACCGGGGAGCTGTTTTTT. Translated, it gives CASSMLGTANTGELFF.